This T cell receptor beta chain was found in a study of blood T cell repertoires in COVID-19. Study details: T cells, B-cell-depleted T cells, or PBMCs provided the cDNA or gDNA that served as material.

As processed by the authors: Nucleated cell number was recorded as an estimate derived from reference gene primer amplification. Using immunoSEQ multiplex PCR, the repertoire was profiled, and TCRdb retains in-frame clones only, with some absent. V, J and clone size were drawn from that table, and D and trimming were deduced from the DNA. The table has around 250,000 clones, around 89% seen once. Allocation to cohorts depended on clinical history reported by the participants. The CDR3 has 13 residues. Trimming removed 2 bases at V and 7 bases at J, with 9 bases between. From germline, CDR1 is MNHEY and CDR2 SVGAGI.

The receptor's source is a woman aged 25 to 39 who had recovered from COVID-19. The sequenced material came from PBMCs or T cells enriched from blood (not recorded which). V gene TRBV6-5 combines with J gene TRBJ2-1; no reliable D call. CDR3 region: CASSYTTWNEQFF. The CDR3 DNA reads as TGTGCCAGCAGTTACACTACCTGGAATGAGCAGTTCTTC.